These T cell receptor beta chains were read from a single sample in a study of blood T cell repertoires in COVID-19. Sequencing used immunoSEQ multiplex PCR; TCRdb keeps in-frame clones, though not all of them. Of fewer than 350,000 clones in the sample, around 90% are singletons; the top ten hold approximately 9.9%. The specimen was peripheral blood. The receptors originated from a man aged 25-45 years with COVID-19, enrolled during active disease. Both conserved end residues are part of each CDR3. A D gene is named only where the DNA matches it firmly. Only some rows state a clone size, as once, few, many or a class for expanded clones.

v_gene: TRBV15
abundance: NA
j_gene: TRBJ2-1
d_gene: TRBD1
CDR3nt: TGTGCCACCAGCAGAGTGGGACAGCTTCCGTTCTTC
CDR3aa: CATSRVGQLPFF

v_gene: TRBV4-2
abundance: few
j_gene: TRBJ2-7
d_gene: TRBD1
CDR3nt: TGTGCCAGCAGCCAACGGGACAGGGGATTCTACGAGCAGTACTTC
CDR3aa: CASSQRDRGFYEQYF

v_gene: TRBV7-9
abundance: NA
j_gene: TRBJ2-5
d_gene: TRBD2
CDR3nt: TGTGCCAGCAGCTTACTAGGAGCGGGAGGGAGAGAGACCCAGTACTTC
CDR3aa: CASSLLGAGGRETQYF

v_gene: TRBV6-6
abundance: NA
j_gene: TRBJ2-6
d_gene: NA
CDR3nt: TGTGCCAGCAGTTACTCACAGGGTACTGGGGCCAACGTCCTGACTTTC
CDR3aa: CASSYSQGTGANVLTF

v_gene: TRBV18
abundance: once
j_gene: TRBJ2-7
d_gene: NA
CDR3nt: TGTGCCAGCTCCGAAACAGGGACCTGGGAGCAGTACTTC
CDR3aa: CASSETGTWEQYF

v_gene: TRBV4-3
abundance: NA
j_gene: TRBJ2-3
d_gene: TRBD2
CDR3nt: TGCGCCAGCAGCCAAATGGGACTAGCGGGACGGACAGATACGCAGTATTTT
CDR3aa: CASSQMGLAGRTDTQYF

v_gene: TRBV29-1
abundance: NA
j_gene: TRBJ2-5
d_gene: TRBD1
CDR3nt: TGCAGCGTTGAAGATGGTAGAGGGGGCCTTGAGACCCAGTACTTC
CDR3aa: CSVEDGRGGLETQYF

v_gene: TRBV19
abundance: NA
j_gene: TRBJ1-5
d_gene: NA
CDR3nt: TGTGCCAGTAGTAAGACAGTTCAGCCCCAGCATTTT
CDR3aa: CASSKTVQPQHF

v_gene: TRBV5-1
abundance: NA
j_gene: TRBJ2-2
d_gene: TRBD1
CDR3nt: TGCGCCAGCAGCCAGACAGGGGGTGCGAACACCGGGGAGCTGTTTTTT
CDR3aa: CASSQTGGANTGELFF

v_gene: TRBV6-2/TRBV6-3
abundance: NA
j_gene: TRBJ1-1
d_gene: NA
CDR3nt: TGTGCCAGCAGTTCACAGGTACCTGAAGCTTTCTTT
CDR3aa: CASSSQVPEAFF

v_gene: TRBV30
abundance: NA
j_gene: TRBJ1-5
d_gene: TRBD1
CDR3nt: TGTGCCTGGAGTTGGGGGACAGAGCAGCCCCAGCATTTT
CDR3aa: CAWSWGTEQPQHF

v_gene: TRBV6-6
abundance: once
j_gene: TRBJ2-1
d_gene: NA
CDR3nt: TGTGCCAGCAGGCGGGGACAGATCCTCTACAATGAGCAGTTCTTC
CDR3aa: CASRRGQILYNEQFF

v_gene: TRBV27
abundance: NA
j_gene: TRBJ2-2
d_gene: TRBD1
CDR3nt: TGTGCCAGCAGTTTACGACAGGGGATCGGGGAGCTGTTTTTT
CDR3aa: CASSLRQGIGELFF

v_gene: TRBV27
abundance: once
j_gene: TRBJ2-3
d_gene: TRBD2
CDR3nt: TGTGCCAGCAGTTCCTGGACTAGCGCCTGGGGAGATACGCAGTATTTT
CDR3aa: CASSSWTSAWGDTQYF

v_gene: TRBV11-2
abundance: NA
j_gene: TRBJ1-1
d_gene: NA
CDR3nt: TGTGCCAGCAGCTTAGTTGGGGGCAGGAACACTGAAGCTTTCTTT
CDR3aa: CASSLVGGRNTEAFF

v_gene: TRBV11-2
abundance: NA
j_gene: TRBJ2-5
d_gene: TRBD1
CDR3nt: TGTGCCAGCAGCTACCACGGACAGGGGGCGGGGGAGACCCAGTACTTC
CDR3aa: CASSYHGQGAGETQYF

v_gene: TRBV5-6
abundance: NA
j_gene: TRBJ1-5
d_gene: NA
CDR3nt: TGTGCCAGCAGCTTGCGTAGGTCAGGGTGGGGATATAGCAATCAGCCCCAGCATTTT
CDR3aa: CASSLRRSGWGYSNQPQHF

v_gene: TRBV27
abundance: NA
j_gene: TRBJ2-7
d_gene: NA
CDR3nt: TGTGCCAGCAGTTTATTCGTCGGTGGGAGGTGGTGGGAGCAGTACTTC
CDR3aa: CASSLFVGGRWWEQYF

v_gene: TRBV5-4
abundance: NA
j_gene: TRBJ2-5
d_gene: TRBD2
CDR3nt: TGTGCCAGCAGCTTAAGAGCGGGAACGGTGGAGACCCAGTACTTC
CDR3aa: CASSLRAGTVETQYF

v_gene: TRBV5-8
abundance: NA
j_gene: TRBJ2-7
d_gene: NA
CDR3nt: TGTGCCAGCAGCTTGGATAGGGGTCAGGGGCACCACGAGCAGTACTTC
CDR3aa: CASSLDRGQGHHEQYF

v_gene: TRBV18
abundance: NA
j_gene: TRBJ2-2
d_gene: TRBD1
CDR3nt: TGTGCCAGCTCACTAGGACAGGATTCCACCGGGGAGCTGTTTTTT
CDR3aa: CASSLGQDSTGELFF

v_gene: TRBV18
abundance: NA
j_gene: TRBJ2-5
d_gene: TRBD2
CDR3nt: TGTGCCAGCTCACCCGCGGCGGGGGAAGAGACCCAGTACTTC
CDR3aa: CASSPAAGEETQYF

v_gene: TRBV29-1
abundance: NA
j_gene: TRBJ2-2
d_gene: NA
CDR3nt: TGCAGCGTTAACAGACGTGCCGGGGAGCTGTTTTTT
CDR3aa: CSVNRRAGELFF

v_gene: TRBV5-4
abundance: few
j_gene: TRBJ2-7
d_gene: NA
CDR3nt: TGTGCCAGCAGCCGAGGACTGAATTACGAGCAGTACTTC
CDR3aa: CASSRGLNYEQYF

v_gene: TRBV7-2
abundance: NA
j_gene: TRBJ2-2
d_gene: NA
CDR3nt: TGTGCCAGCAGCTCCCCAAGTCGTGCGGGTCACACCGGGGAGCTGTTTTTT
CDR3aa: CASSSPSRAGHTGELFF

v_gene: TRBV25-1
abundance: NA
j_gene: TRBJ2-2
d_gene: TRBD1
CDR3nt: TGTGCCAGCAGTGGTCAGGTGGGACAGTACTCAGCCGGGGAGCTGTTTTTT
CDR3aa: CASSGQVGQYSAGELFF

v_gene: TRBV6-2/TRBV6-3
abundance: NA
j_gene: TRBJ2-5
d_gene: NA
CDR3nt: TGTGCCAGCAGTTGGAGGGGCCAAGAGACCCAGTACTTC
CDR3aa: CASSWRGQETQYF

v_gene: TRBV19
abundance: NA
j_gene: TRBJ1-1
d_gene: TRBD1
CDR3nt: TGTGCCAGTAGTATAGACCTGGACAGGGGACGATTTTCTGTGAACACTGAAGCTTTCTTT
CDR3aa: CASSIDLDRGRFSVNTEAFF

v_gene: TRBV21-1
abundance: once
j_gene: TRBJ2-7
d_gene: NA
CDR3nt: TGTGCCAGCGCACTGCCCCGGGACAGGGCCCACGAGCAGTACTTC
CDR3aa: CASALPRDRAHEQYF

v_gene: TRBV19
abundance: NA
j_gene: TRBJ1-5
d_gene: TRBD1
CDR3nt: TGTGCCAGTAGGCCAGCGGACAGGGCGAATCAGCCCCAGCATTTT
CDR3aa: CASRPADRANQPQHF

v_gene: TRBV6-5
abundance: NA
j_gene: TRBJ2-7
d_gene: NA
CDR3nt: TGTGCCAGCAGTTCTTACGACCCGCCAGGGGCCTACGAGCAGTACTTC
CDR3aa: CASSSYDPPGAYEQYF

v_gene: TRBV27
abundance: NA
j_gene: TRBJ1-4
d_gene: TRBD1
CDR3nt: TGTGCCAGCAGTCCGAGGACAGGGGGCCGAGAAAAACTGTTTTTT
CDR3aa: CASSPRTGGREKLFF

v_gene: TRBV7-9
abundance: NA
j_gene: TRBJ2-2
d_gene: NA
CDR3nt: TGTGCCAGCAGCTTAGGACTAAACACCGGGGAGCTGTTTTTT
CDR3aa: CASSLGLNTGELFF

v_gene: TRBV4-3
abundance: NA
j_gene: TRBJ1-2
d_gene: NA
CDR3nt: TGCGCCAGCAGCCAAGGGGAGGGGAGCTACTATGGCTACACCTTC
CDR3aa: CASSQGEGSYYGYTF

v_gene: TRBV28
abundance: few
j_gene: TRBJ2-3
d_gene: NA
CDR3nt: TGTGCCAGCAGTTTTGTTTACAATACGCAGTATTTT
CDR3aa: CASSFVYNTQYF

v_gene: TRBV5-6
abundance: NA
j_gene: TRBJ2-2
d_gene: NA
CDR3nt: TGTGCCAGCAGCCAGGACCGACAGGGAGCGGGTGCCGGGGAGCTGTTTTTT
CDR3aa: CASSQDRQGAGAGELFF

v_gene: TRBV12-3/TRBV12-4
abundance: NA
j_gene: TRBJ2-7
d_gene: TRBD2
CDR3nt: TGTGCCAGCAGATCTAGCGGAGCCTACGAGCAGTACTTC
CDR3aa: CASRSSGAYEQYF

v_gene: TRBV4-3
abundance: NA
j_gene: TRBJ2-7
d_gene: TRBD2
CDR3nt: TGCGCCAGCAGCCAAGATAGAGGACGCGCGGGGGTGGGCGAGCAGTACTTC
CDR3aa: CASSQDRGRAGVGEQYF

v_gene: TRBV25-1
abundance: NA
j_gene: TRBJ2-3
d_gene: NA
CDR3nt: TGTGCCAGCAGTGAATCGGGGAAGGGAAAGGCAGATACGCAGTATTTT
CDR3aa: CASSESGKGKADTQYF

v_gene: TRBV12-3/TRBV12-4
abundance: NA
j_gene: TRBJ1-2
d_gene: NA
CDR3nt: TGTGCCAGCAGTCTATATGGCTACACCTTC
CDR3aa: CASSLYGYTF

v_gene: TRBV20-1
abundance: NA
j_gene: TRBJ1-1
d_gene: NA
CDR3nt: TGCAGTGCCAGACAGGACTATGAAGCTTTCTTT
CDR3aa: CSARQDYEAFF

v_gene: TRBV7-9
abundance: NA
j_gene: TRBJ1-1
d_gene: NA
CDR3nt: TGTGCCAGCAGCTTGGGCAGGGGTGGAACTGAAGCTTTCTTT
CDR3aa: CASSLGRGGTEAFF

v_gene: TRBV27
abundance: NA
j_gene: TRBJ2-7
d_gene: TRBD2
CDR3nt: TGTGCCAGCAGTTTCCCCGGGAGGGCCTACGAGCAGTACTTC
CDR3aa: CASSFPGRAYEQYF

v_gene: TRBV3-1/TRBV3-2
abundance: NA
j_gene: TRBJ1-2
d_gene: NA
CDR3nt: TGTGCCAGCAGCCAAGATGGAGACTATGGCTACACCTTC
CDR3aa: CASSQDGDYGYTF